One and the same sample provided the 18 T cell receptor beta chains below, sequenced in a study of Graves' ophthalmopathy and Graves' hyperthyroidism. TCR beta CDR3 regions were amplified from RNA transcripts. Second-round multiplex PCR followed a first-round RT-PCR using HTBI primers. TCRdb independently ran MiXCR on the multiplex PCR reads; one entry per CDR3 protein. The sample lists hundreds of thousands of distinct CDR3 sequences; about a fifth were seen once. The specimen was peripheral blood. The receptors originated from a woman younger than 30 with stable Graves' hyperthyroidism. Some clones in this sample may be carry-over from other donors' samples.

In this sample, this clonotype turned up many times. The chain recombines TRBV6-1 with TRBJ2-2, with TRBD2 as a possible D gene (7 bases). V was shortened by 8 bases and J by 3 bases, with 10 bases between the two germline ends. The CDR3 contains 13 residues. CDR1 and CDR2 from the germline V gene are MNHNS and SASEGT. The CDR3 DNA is TGTGCCAGCCGGGGGGCCGACACCGGGGAGCTGTTTTTT. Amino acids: CASRGADTGELFF.

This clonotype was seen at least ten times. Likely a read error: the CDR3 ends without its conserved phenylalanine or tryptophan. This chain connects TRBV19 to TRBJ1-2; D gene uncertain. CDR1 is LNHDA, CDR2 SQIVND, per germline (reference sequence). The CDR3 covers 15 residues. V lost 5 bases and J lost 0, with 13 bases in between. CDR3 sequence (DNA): TGTGCCAGTAGTGGACCCCGTACCGCTAACTATGGCTACACCTCC. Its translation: CASSGPRTANYGYTS.

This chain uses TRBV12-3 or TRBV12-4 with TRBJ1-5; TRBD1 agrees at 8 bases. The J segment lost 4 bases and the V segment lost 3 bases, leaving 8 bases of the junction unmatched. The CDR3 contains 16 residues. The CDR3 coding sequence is TGTGCCAGCAGTTTGACCTCAGGGGGCGGAAATCAGCCCCAGCATTTT. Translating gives CASSLTSGGGNQPQHF.

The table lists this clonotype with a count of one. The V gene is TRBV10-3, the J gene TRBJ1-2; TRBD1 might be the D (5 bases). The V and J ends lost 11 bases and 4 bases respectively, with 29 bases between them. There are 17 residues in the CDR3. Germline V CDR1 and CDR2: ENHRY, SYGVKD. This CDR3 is CASRGAGLSMSGYGYTF. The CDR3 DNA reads TGTGCCTCCCGAGGGGCGGGCCTGTCCATGTCGGGCTATGGCTACACCTTC.

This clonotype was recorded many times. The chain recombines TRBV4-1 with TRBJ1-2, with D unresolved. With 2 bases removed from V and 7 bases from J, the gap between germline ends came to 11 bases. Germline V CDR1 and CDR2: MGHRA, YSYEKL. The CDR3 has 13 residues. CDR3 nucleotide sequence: TGCGCCAGCAGCCAACAGCTCGGGCTTGGCTACACCTTC. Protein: CASSQQLGLGYTF.

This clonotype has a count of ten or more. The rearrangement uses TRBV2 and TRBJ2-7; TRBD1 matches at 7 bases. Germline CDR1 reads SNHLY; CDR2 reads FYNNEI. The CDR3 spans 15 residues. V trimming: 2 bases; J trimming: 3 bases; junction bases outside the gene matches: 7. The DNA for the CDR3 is TGTGCCAGCAGTGAAACCCAGGGGGAATACTACGAGCAGTACTTC. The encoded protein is CASSETQGEYYEQYF.

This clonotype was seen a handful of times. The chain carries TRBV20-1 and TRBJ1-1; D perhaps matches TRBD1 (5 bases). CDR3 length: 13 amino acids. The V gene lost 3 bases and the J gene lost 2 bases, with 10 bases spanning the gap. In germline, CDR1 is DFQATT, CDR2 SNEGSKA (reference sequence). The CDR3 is CSASWRGNTEAFF. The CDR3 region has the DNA TGCAGTGCTAGTTGGAGGGGAAACACTGAAGCTTTCTTT.

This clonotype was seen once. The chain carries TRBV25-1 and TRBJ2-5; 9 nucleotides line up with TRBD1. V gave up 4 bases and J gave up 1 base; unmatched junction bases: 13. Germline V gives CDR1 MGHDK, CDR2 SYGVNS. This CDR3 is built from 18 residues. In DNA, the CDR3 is TGTGCCAGCAGTGGCCGGGACAGGGTACGCGAGGTCCAAGAGACCCAGTACTTC. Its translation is CASSGRDRVREVQETQYF.

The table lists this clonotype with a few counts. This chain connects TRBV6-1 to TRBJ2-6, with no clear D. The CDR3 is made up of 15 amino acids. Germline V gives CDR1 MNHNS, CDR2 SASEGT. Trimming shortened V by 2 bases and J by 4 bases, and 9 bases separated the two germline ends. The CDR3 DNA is TGTGCCAGCAGTGAACCTCCGGCCGGGGCCAACGTCCTGACTTTC. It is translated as CASSEPPAGANVLTF.

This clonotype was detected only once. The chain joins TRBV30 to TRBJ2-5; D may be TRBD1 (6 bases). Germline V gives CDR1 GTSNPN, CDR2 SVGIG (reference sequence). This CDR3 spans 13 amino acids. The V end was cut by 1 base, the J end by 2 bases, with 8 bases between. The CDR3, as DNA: TGTGCCTGGAGTGGGACAGCTCAAGAGACCCAGTACTTC. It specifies CAWSGTAQETQYF.

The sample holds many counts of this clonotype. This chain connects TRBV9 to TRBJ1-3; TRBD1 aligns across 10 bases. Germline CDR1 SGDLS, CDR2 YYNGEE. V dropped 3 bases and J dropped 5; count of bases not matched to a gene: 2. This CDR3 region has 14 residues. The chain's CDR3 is CASSAGQGRNTIYF. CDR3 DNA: TGTGCCAGCAGCGCGGGACAGGGGAGAAACACCATATATTTT.

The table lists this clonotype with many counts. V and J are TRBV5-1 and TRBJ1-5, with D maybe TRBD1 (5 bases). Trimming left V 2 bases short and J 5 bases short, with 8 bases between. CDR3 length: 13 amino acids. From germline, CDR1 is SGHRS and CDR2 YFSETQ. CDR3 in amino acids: CASSFGRDQPQHF. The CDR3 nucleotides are TGCGCCAGCAGCTTTGGCAGGGATCAGCCCCAGCATTTT. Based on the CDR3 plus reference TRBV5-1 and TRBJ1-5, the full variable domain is KAGVTQTPRYLIKTRGQQVTLSCSPISGHRSVSWYQQTPGQGLQFLFEYFSETQRNKGNFPGRFSGRQFSNSRSEMNVSTLELGDSALYLCASSFGRDQPQHFGDGTRLSIL.

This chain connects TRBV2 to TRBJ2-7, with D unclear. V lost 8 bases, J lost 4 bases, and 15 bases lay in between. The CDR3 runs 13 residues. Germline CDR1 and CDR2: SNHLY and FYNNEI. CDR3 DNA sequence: TGTGCCAGCCTCCACCCGCAACGATACGAGCAGTACTTC. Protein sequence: CASLHPQRYEQYF.

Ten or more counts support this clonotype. CDR3 region: CAISESGTSSYEQYF. The CDR3 bases are TGTGCCATCAGTGAGTCTGGGACTAGTTCCTACGAGCAGTACTTC. The V call is TRBV10-3, the J call TRBJ2-7; 8 nucleotides align to TRBD2. Losses at the gene ends were 0 bases for V and 1 base for J; bases not matched to a gene: 2. Germline values: CDR1 ENHRY, CDR2 SYGVKD. The CDR3 contains 15 residues.

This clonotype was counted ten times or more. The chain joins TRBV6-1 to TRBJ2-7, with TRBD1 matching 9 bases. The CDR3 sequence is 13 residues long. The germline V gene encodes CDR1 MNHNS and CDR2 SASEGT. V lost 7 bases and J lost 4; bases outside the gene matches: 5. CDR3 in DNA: TGTGCCAGCACCATCGGACAGGGGTACGAGCAGTACTTC. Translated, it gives CASTIGQGYEQYF.

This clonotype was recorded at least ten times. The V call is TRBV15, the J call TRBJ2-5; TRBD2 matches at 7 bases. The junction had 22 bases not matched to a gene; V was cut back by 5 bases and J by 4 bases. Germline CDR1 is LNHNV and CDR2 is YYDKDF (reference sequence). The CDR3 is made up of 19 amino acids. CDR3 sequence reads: CATSAYLRPERGLAETQYF. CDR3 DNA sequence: TGTGCCACCAGCGCCTACCTCCGCCCCGAGCGGGGATTGGCAGAGACCCAGTACTTC.

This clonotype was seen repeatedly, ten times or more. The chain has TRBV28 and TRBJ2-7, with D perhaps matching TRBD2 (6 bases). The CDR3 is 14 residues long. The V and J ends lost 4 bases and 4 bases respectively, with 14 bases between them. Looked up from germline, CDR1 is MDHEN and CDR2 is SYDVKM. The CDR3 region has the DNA TGTGCCAGCAGTTCCAGACTAGACCCGTACGAGCAGTACTTC. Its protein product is CASSSRLDPYEQYF.

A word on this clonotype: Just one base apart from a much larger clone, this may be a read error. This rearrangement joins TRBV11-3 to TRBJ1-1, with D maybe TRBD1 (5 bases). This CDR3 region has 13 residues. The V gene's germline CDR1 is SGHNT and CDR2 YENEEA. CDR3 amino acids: CVSSYGQYYEAFF. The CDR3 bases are TGTGTCAGCAGCTATGGACAATACTATGAAGCTTTCTTT.